The 2 T cell receptor beta chains below come from one sample, sequenced in a study of T cell changes during pregnancy in multiple sclerosis. Data came from immunoSEQ multiplex PCR; TCRdb stores just in-frame clones and leaves some out. Among about 38,000 clones, roughly 90% were seen once, and the ten largest hold under 0.7%. The sample here was CD4+ T cells from peripheral blood mononuclear cells, taken before pregnancy. The receptors come from a female donor with multiple sclerosis, enrolled in a pregnancy study.

The rearrangement links TRBV7-2 to TRBJ1-3; a possible D gene is TRBD1 (5 bases). The CDR3 runs 15 residues. V dropped 0 bases and J dropped 1 base, with 7 bases sitting between them. Per germline, CDR1 SGHTA and CDR2 FQGNSA. CDR3 DNA: TGTGCCAGCAGCTTAGCAGGGGCTTCTGGAAACACCATATATTTT. Translated, it gives CASSLAGASGNTIYF. The entire variable domain, with the rest obtained from reference TRBV7-2 and TRBJ1-3, is as follows: GAGVSQSPSNKVTEKGKDVELRCDPISGHTALYWYRQSLGQGLEFLIYFQGNSAPDKSGLPSDRFSAERTGGSVSTLTIQRTQQEDSAVYLCASSLAGASGNTIYFGEGSWLTVV.

J is TRBJ2-7 and V is TRBV5-1; 10 positions agree with TRBD1. Per germline, CDR1 SGHRS and CDR2 YFSETQ. With 3 bases clipped from V and 6 bases from J, the junction kept 3 bases outside the gene matches. The CDR3 has 13 residues. The CDR3 nucleotides read TGCGCCAGCAGCTGGGGGACAGGGGCCGAGCAGTACTTC. Translated, it gives CASSWGTGAEQYF.